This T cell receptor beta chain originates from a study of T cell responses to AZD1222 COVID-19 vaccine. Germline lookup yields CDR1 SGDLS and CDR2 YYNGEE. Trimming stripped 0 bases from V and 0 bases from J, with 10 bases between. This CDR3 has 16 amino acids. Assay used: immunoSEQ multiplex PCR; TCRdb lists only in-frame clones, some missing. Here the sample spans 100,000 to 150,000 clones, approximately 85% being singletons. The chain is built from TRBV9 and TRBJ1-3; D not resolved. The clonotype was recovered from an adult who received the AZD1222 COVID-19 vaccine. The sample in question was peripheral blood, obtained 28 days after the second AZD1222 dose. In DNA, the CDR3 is TGTGCCAGCAGCGTAGGAGGGTTGGGCTCTGGAAACACCATATATTTT. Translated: CASSVGGLGSGNTIYF. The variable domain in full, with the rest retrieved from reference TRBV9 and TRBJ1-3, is DSGVTQTPKHLITATGQRVTLRCSPRSGDLSVYWYQQSLDQGLQFLIQYYNGEERAKGNILERFSAQQFPDLHSELNLSSLELGDSALYFCASSVGGLGSGNTIYFGEGSWLTVV.